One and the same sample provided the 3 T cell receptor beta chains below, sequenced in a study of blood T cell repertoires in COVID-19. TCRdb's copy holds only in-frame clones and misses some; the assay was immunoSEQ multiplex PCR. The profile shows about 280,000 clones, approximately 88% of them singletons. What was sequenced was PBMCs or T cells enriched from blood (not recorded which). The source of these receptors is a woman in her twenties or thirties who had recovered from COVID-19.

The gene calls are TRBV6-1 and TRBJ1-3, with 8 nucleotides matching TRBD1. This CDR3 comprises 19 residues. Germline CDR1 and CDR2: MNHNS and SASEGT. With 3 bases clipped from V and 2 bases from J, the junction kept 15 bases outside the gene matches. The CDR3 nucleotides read TGTGCCAGCAGTGATTGGGTCAGGGGGCGAATCAGTCCTGGAAACACCATATATTTT. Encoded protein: CASSDWVRGRISPGNTIYF.

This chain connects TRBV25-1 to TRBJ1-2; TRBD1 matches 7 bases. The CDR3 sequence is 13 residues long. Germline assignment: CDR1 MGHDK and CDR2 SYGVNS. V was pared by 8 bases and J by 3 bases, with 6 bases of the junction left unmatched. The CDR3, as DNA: TGTGCCAGCCGAGGGGGCTTAGACTATGGCTACACCTTC. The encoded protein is CASRGGLDYGYTF.

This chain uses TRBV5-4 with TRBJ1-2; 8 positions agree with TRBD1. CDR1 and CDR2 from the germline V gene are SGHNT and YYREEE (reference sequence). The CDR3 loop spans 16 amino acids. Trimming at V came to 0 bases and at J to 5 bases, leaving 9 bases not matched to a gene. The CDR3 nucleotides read TGTGCCAGCAGCTTGGGGGGACAGGCGACCTTATATGGCTACACCTTC. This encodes CASSLGGQATLYGYTF.